Shown below are 19 T cell receptor beta chains from a single sample sequenced in a study of shared clonotypes between healthy human individuals. Data came from immunoSEQ multiplex PCR; TCRdb stores just in-frame clones and leaves some out. The sample lists more than 1,200,000 clones; about 98.5% were seen once. The sample taken for sequencing was naive CD4+ T cells sorted from blood. Subset of the sample: CD45RA+ positively selected. The receptors here all came from a young man in good health.

The rearrangement joins TRBV2 to TRBJ1-1; no clear D. The CDR3 consists of 14 residues. Germline-derived CDR1 and CDR2 are SNHLY and FYNNEI. Trimming cost V 6 bases and J 4 bases, with 15 bases left between them. The CDR3 region is CASRRTRSLTEAFF. CDR3 in DNA: TGTGCCAGCAGAAGAACACGGAGCCTCACTGAAGCTTTCTTT.

V gene TRBV10-3 combines with J gene TRBJ2-6; TRBD1 matches at 10 bases. The length of the CDR3 is 21 residues. The ends lost 7 bases at V and 4 bases at J; junction bases unmatched: 22. Germline V lookup: CDR1 ENHRY, CDR2 SYGVKD. The CDR3 DNA is TGTGCCATCACCAAGGGACAGGGGCAGAATACCTCCTCTGGGGGGGCCAACGTCCTGACTTTC. Translating it yields CAITKGQGQNTSSGGANVLTF.

V gene TRBV28 combines with J gene TRBJ2-7; unclear D gene. This CDR3 is 12 amino acids long. Germline assignment: CDR1 MDHEN and CDR2 SYDVKM. Trimming removed 4 bases from V and 7 bases from J, with 11 bases in between. The CDR3 sequence is CASSWPQSEQYF. CDR3 nucleotide sequence: TGTGCCAGCAGTTGGCCCCAATCGGAGCAGTACTTC.

To note about this clone: A read error may produce the germline difference seen at one junction end. The rearrangement uses TRBV7-7 and TRBJ2-7; a weak D match, TRBD2 (6 bases). This CDR3 spans 15 amino acids. The V gene's germline CDR1 is SSHAT and CDR2 FNYEAQ (reference sequence). CDR3 amino acids: CASSLVGLAHYEQYF. Written as DNA, the CDR3 is TGTGCTAGCAGCTTAGTGGGGCTAGCGCACTACGAGCAGTACTTC.

The chain recombines TRBV28 with TRBJ1-1; D is ambiguous. Germline V gene lookup returns CDR1 MDHEN and CDR2 SYDVKM. The V end was cut by 3 bases, the J end by 0 bases, with 8 bases between. The CDR3 spans 14 residues. CDR3 DNA: TGTGCCAGCAGTTTGGAAGTAATGAACACTGAAGCTTTCTTT. Residues: CASSLEVMNTEAFF.

The CDR3 region has the DNA TGTGCCTCAGTTTCTAACTATGGCTACACCTTC. It codes for CASVSNYGYTF. The gene calls are TRBV30 and TRBJ1-2; no clear D gene. CDR1 is GTSNPN, CDR2 SVGIG, per germline (reference sequence). Trimming cost V 7 bases and J 0 bases, with 6 bases left between them. The CDR3 runs to 11 residues. Based on the CDR3 plus reference TRBV30 and TRBJ1-2, the full variable domain is SQTIHQWPATLVQPVGSPLSLECTVEGTSNPNLYWYRQAAGRGLQLLFYSVGIGQISSEVPQNLSASRPQDRQFILSSKKLLLSDSGFYLCASVSNYGYTFGSGTRLTVV.

The chain couples TRBV5-1 to TRBJ1-1; tentative D call: TRBD1 (6 bases). Per the germline V gene, CDR1 is SGHRS and CDR2 is YFSETQ. The V end lost 1 base, the J end lost 1 base, and 8 bases lay between the germline ends. CDR3 length equals 14 residues. As DNA, the CDR3 is TGCGCCAGCAGCTTGAAGACAGGGAACACTGAAGCTTTCTTT. Amino acids: CASSLKTGNTEAFF.

The gene calls are TRBV6-1 and TRBJ2-7; D might be TRBD2 (7 bases). CDR3 size: 14 residues. The germline CDR1 and CDR2 sequences are MNHNS and SASEGT. V was pared by 8 bases and J by 4 bases, with 18 bases between. CDR3 in DNA: TGTGCCAGCGGGGTTTCGGGGGGCCAATACGAGCAGTACTTC. Protein sequence: CASGVSGGQYEQYF.

The chain employs TRBV28 and TRBJ2-7, with 7 bases lining up with TRBD1. Per germline, CDR1 MDHEN and CDR2 SYDVKM. The CDR3 extends over 13 amino acids. V was clipped by 9 bases and J by 1 base; unmatched bases: 6. The CDR3 sequence is CASWDSRSYEQYF. DNA for the CDR3: TGTGCCAGTTGGGACAGCCGTTCCTACGAGCAGTACTTC.

This clone was detected once. V gene TRBV7-2 combines with J gene TRBJ1-5; 12 bases match TRBD1. CDR3 length: 18 amino acids. CDR1 is SGHTA, CDR2 FQGNSA, per germline. Trimming at V came to 2 bases and at J to 0 bases, leaving 5 bases not matched to a gene. The CDR3 sequence is CASSLSGDRGLSNQPQHF. CDR3 bases: TGTGCCAGCAGCTTAAGTGGGGACAGGGGGCTTAGCAATCAGCCCCAGCATTTT.

The chain employs TRBV6-5 and TRBJ2-7; 7 bases are a match to TRBD2. This CDR3 is built from 16 residues. Germline assignment: CDR1 MNHEY and CDR2 SVGAGI. Trimming cost V 0 bases and J 0 bases; bases outside gene matches: 5. The DNA of the CDR3 is TGTGCCAGCAGTTACTCGATCAGCGGGAACTCCTACGAGCAGTACTTC. Residues: CASSYSISGNSYEQYF.

This sequence joins TRBV6-5 and TRBJ1-3; possibly TRBD1 for D (6 bases). This CDR3 has 15 residues. Germline V gene data show CDR1 as MNHEY and CDR2 as SVGAGI. Trimming cost V 7 bases and J 1 base, with 14 bases left between them. CDR3 sequence: CASKQTGTSGNTIYF. The CDR3 DNA reads as TGTGCCAGCAAGCAAACCGGGACATCTGGAAACACCATATATTTT.

The chain joins TRBV27 to TRBJ2-7; no reliable D call. The CDR3 is 11 residues long. Germline CDR1 and CDR2: MNHEY and SMNVEV (reference sequence). Trimming took off 7 bases at V and 1 base at J, with 5 bases between the two ends. The DNA of the CDR3 is TGTGCCAGCAAGGCTTCCTACGAGCAGTACTTC. This codes for CASKASYEQYF.

The chain joins TRBV7-2 to TRBJ2-3; D is uncertain. The CDR3 runs to 14 residues. Deletions cut 5 bases from V and 6 bases from J, with 15 bases between. CDR1 SGHTA and CDR2 FQGNSA come from the germline V gene. CDR3 coding DNA: TGTGCCAGCAGCGCGCAAATAGGGTTGGATACGCAGTATTTT. Translated: CASSAQIGLDTQYF. The variable domain in full, with the rest retrieved from reference TRBV7-2 and TRBJ2-3, is GAGVSQSPSNKVTEKGKDVELRCDPISGHTALYWYRQSLGQGLEFLIYFQGNSAPDKSGLPSDRFSAERTGGSVSTLTIQRTQQEDSAVYLCASSAQIGLDTQYFGPGTRLTVL.

This rearrangement joins TRBV11-2 to TRBJ1-1; D gene uncertain. Germline V gene lookup returns CDR1 SGHAT and CDR2 FQNNGV. The germline V and J ends were trimmed by 5 bases and 6 bases, with 25 bases remaining between them. The CDR3 runs to 17 residues. The DNA for the CDR3 is TGTGCCAGCAGCCCCGGTCGGGGTCGCCGAACACTGTCTGAAGCTTTCTTT. Translation gives CASSPGRGRRTLSEAFF.

This chain uses TRBV5-1 with TRBJ2-3; D remains ambiguous. CDR3 size: 14 residues. Germline-derived CDR1 and CDR2 are SGHRS and YFSETQ. Trimming pared 2 bases from V and 2 bases from J, leaving 9 bases between. CDR3 bases: TGCGCCAGCAGCTTCTCTACACCCACAGATACGCAGTATTTT. The encoded protein is CASSFSTPTDTQYF.

The chain combines TRBV5-4 with TRBJ1-2; a possible D gene is TRBD1 (5 bases). The V gene lost 4 bases and the J gene lost 2 bases, with 9 bases spanning the gap. Germline-derived CDR1 and CDR2 are SGHNT and YYREEE (reference sequence). CDR3 length equals 13 residues. The CDR3 loop reads CASSVGTNYGYTF. The CDR3 DNA follows: TGTGCCAGCAGCGTGGGGACGAACTATGGCTACACCTTC.

The rearrangement uses TRBV7-9 and TRBJ2-5; D not resolved. Germline CDR1 and CDR2: SEHNR and FQNEAQ (reference sequence). Trimming pared 5 bases from V and 1 base from J, leaving 14 bases between. The CDR3 totals 15 residues. CDR3 loop: CASSTPVLVQETQYF. Written as DNA, the CDR3 is TGTGCCAGCAGCACCCCCGTACTGGTCCAAGAGACCCAGTACTTC.

The chain links TRBV7-2 to TRBJ2-6, with 8 bases fitting TRBD1. Per germline, CDR1 SGHTA and CDR2 FQGNSA. The CDR3 extends over 13 amino acids. V lost 5 bases, J lost 11 bases, and 5 bases stayed unmatched. CDR3 amino acids: CASSRGQGDVLTF. CDR3 in DNA: TGTGCCAGCAGCAGAGGACAGGGAGACGTCCTGACTTTC.